The rows below give T cell receptor beta chains drawn from one sample of a study of CD8 T cells in Susac syndrome. TCRdb reprocessed the immunoSEQ multiplex PCR reads via MiXCR and lists one record per CDR3 protein. The sample shows about 250,000 distinct CDR3 sequences, roughly 95% of them seen only once. Sequencing was carried out using CD4+ T cells from PBMCs. The receptors were sampled from a human donor with multiple sclerosis. CDR3s include the opening cysteine and the closing phenylalanine or tryptophan. The order of the fields is V gene, J gene, CDR3 length, CDR3 protein.

TRBV29-1	TRBJ2-6	15	CSVDTQGSGANVLTF
TRBV25-1	TRBJ1-5	17	CASSESSTGHPNQPQHF
TRBV2	TRBJ1-1	18	CASSHGQGLVGRDTEAFF
TRBV12-3/TRBV12-4	TRBJ2-7	11	CASSTTGHLSF
TRBV12-3/TRBV12-4	TRBJ1-3	14	CASSQQGGGNTIYF
TRBV6-2/TRBV6-3	TRBJ2-5	15	CASSTPSPGQETQYF
TRBV10-3	TRBJ1-5	15	CAISGGGQGGQPQHF
TRBV3-1	TRBJ2-7	13	CASSQVDSYEQYF
TRBV12-3/TRBV12-4	TRBJ1-5	15	CASSLVGHQSEPQHF
TRBV3-1	TRBJ2-3	16	CASSLRTSGGSDTQYF
TRBV6-1	TRBJ2-6	15	CASSPGRPGANVLTF
TRBV3-1	TRBJ1-1	15	CASSPPGQGRTEAFF
TRBV3-1	TRBJ1-6	15	CASSQVDSRNSPLHF
TRBV4-1	TRBJ2-5	15	CASSPRLAREETQYF
TRBV5-6	TRBJ2-7	15	CASSLAKQVSYEQYF
TRBV5-4	TRBJ1-1	16	CASSRPRQGTVTEAFF
TRBV27	TRBJ1-4	13	CASSRLPGEKLFF
TRBV18	TRBJ2-3	16	CASSTLAGGPSDTQYF
TRBV27	TRBJ2-2	13	CASSLLASGELFF
TRBV7-9	TRBJ2-5	17	CASSFYSISGGQETQYF
TRBV24-1	TRBJ2-3	14	CATELGRGRDTQYF
TRBV9	TRBJ1-6	13	CASSVTGNSPLHF
TRBV20-1	TRBJ1-1	11	CSASDGGHAFF
TRBV12-3/TRBV12-4	TRBJ1-1	14	CASRRDLSSAEAFF
TRBV20-1	TRBJ1-4	17	CSARRDRGLGTNEKLFF
TRBV29-1	TRBJ1-1	14	CSVVVGQGIVEAFF
TRBV3-1	TRBJ2-3	16	CASSQDTTSVPDTQYF
TRBV29-1	TRBJ1-2	13	CSTETGRGYGYTF
TRBV29-1	TRBJ2-1	13	CSVEGPPNNEQFF
TRBV3-1	TRBJ2-5	14	CASSQVAIQETQYF
TRBV11-2	TRBJ2-1	15	CASSLGAGGPGEQFF
TRBV5-4	TRBJ1-2	13	CASSYDRAPSYTF
TRBV11-1	TRBJ1-1	12	CASSRGGAEAFF
TRBV6-6	TRBJ2-5	14	CASSYRGGQETQYF
TRBV28	TRBJ2-7	13	CASTGGLAFEQYF
TRBV24-1	TRBJ2-2	14	CATSDWGRTGELFF
TRBV5-1	TRBJ1-4	16	CASSLGQLATNEKLFF
TRBV5-6	TRBJ2-5	17	CASSLRIRWRAQETQYF
TRBV30	TRBJ1-6	16	CAWSFPGSGINSPLHF
TRBV14	TRBJ2-3	16	CASSQDRSGHTDTQYF
TRBV3-1	TRBJ1-2	13	CASSSAGESGYTF
TRBV5-1	TRBJ2-2	16	CASSLGDRGNTGELFF
TRBV6-5	TRBJ2-2	15	CAGSPVFLGNGELFF
TRBV24-1	TRBJ2-2	12	CATSIGTGELFF
TRBV29-1	TRBJ2-3	13	CGAGAGGTDTQYF
TRBV6-6	TRBJ2-3	15	CATLNRDSWGDTQYF
TRBV4-1	TRBJ2-3	14	CASSQDRMTDTQYF
TRBV6-1	TRBJ2-5	15	CASSEYLAEQETQYF